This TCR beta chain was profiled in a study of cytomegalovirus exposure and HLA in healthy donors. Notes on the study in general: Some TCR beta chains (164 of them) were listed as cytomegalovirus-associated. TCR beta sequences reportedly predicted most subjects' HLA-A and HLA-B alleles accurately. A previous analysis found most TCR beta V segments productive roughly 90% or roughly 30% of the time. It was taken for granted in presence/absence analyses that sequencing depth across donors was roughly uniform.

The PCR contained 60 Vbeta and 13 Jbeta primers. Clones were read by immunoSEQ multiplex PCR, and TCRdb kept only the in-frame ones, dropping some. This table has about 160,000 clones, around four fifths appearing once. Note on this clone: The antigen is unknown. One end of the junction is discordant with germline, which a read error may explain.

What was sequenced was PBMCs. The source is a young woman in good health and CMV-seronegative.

CDR3 sequence: CATSRDRTGGGLQEAQYF. The CDR3 DNA sequence: TGTGCCACCAGCAGAGATAGGACGGGCGGGGGGCTCCAAGAGGCCCAGTACTTC. The V call is TRBV15, the J call TRBJ2-5; 8 nucleotides align to TRBD2. Germline-derived CDR1 and CDR2 are LNHNV and YYDKDF (reference sequence). This CDR3 is built from 18 residues.